These T cell receptor beta chains were read from a single sample in a study of HIV-infected patients and healthy controls. A single record per CDR3 protein comes from TCRdb applying MiXCR to the 5' RACE reads. The table includes over 15,000 distinct CDR3 sequences, 9.5% to 13% detected once. The specimen sequenced was blood. These receptors all come from an adult in good health. CDR3s include the opening cysteine and the closing phenylalanine or tryptophan. A D gene is named only where the DNA matches it firmly. A row's size may be missing; if present it is once, few, many or a size class.

cdr3_aa cdr3_nt v_call d_call j_call clone_size
CASTRRGLGNTIYF TGTGCCAGCACTCGCCGGGGCCTTGGTAACACCATATATTTT TRBV12-3/TRBV12-4 NA TRBJ1-3 many
CSAPPTFCVEFF TGCAGTGCGCCCCCTACGTTTTGCGTAGAGTTCTTC TRBV20-1 NA TRBJ2-1 many
CASSFPRLHQPQHF TGTGCCAGCAGCTTCCCCAGGCTTCATCAGCCCCAGCATTTT TRBV7-2 NA TRBJ1-5 many
CASSYGTAGSTDTQYF TGTGCCAGCAGTTACGGAACGGCGGGAAGCACAGATACGCAGTATTTT TRBV6-5 NA TRBJ2-3 medium-sized
CASTSYGLYQETQYF TGTGCCAGCACTTCGTACGGTTTGTACCAAGAGACCCAGTACTTC TRBV6-2/TRBV6-3 NA TRBJ2-5 NA
CASSEEKATAEQYF TGTGCCAGCAGCGAAGAGAAGGCGACCGCCGAGCAGTACTTC TRBV5-5 NA TRBJ2-7 many
CASSDTEAFF TGTGCCAGCTCGGACACTGAAGCTTTCTTT TRBV12-3/TRBV12-4 NA TRBJ1-1 many
CAWNPGGYGYTF TGTGCCTGGAACCCCGGGGGGTATGGCTACACCTTC TRBV30 NA TRBJ1-2 many
CRATLFPDTQYF TGCAGAGCGACCCTTTTCCCAGATACGCAGTATTTT TRBV29-1 NA TRBJ2-3 medium-sized
CASSPRGDRQYSGANVLTF TGTGCCAGCTCACCACGCGGGGACAGACAGTACTCTGGGGCCAACGTCCTGACTTTC TRBV18 NA TRBJ2-6 few
CASSLEAGEETQYF TGTGCCAGCAGCTTAGAGGCAGGGGAAGAGACCCAGTACTTC TRBV7-2 NA TRBJ2-5 many
CASSLDGLNTEAFF TGCGCCAGCAGCCTGGACGGACTGAACACTGAAGCTTTCTTT TRBV5-1 NA TRBJ1-1 many
CASSSGGPGSGIQYF TGTGCCAGCAGCTCCGGAGGGCCGGGGAGCGGCATTCAGTACTTC TRBV28 NA TRBJ2-4 medium-sized
CASSLRAWSTEAFF TGTGCCAGCAGTTTAAGGGCCTGGAGCACTGAAGCTTTCTTT TRBV27 NA TRBJ1-1 many
CASRTAGGGASYEQYF TGTGCCAGCAGGACAGCCGGGGGGGGGGCCTCCTACGAGCAGTACTTC TRBV6-2/TRBV6-3 TRBD2 TRBJ2-7 many
CASSYGVAGSSYEQYF TGTGCCAGCAGTTACGGGGTAGCGGGGAGCTCCTACGAGCAGTACTTC TRBV6-2/TRBV6-3 TRBD2 TRBJ2-7 NA
CASSTPGQETQYF TGTGCCAGCAGTACCCCAGGACAAGAGACCCAGTACTTC TRBV28 NA TRBJ2-5 many
CASSYEGGPGEQYF TGTGCCAGCAGTTACGAGGGAGGGCCGGGGGAGCAGTACTTC TRBV6-6 TRBD2 TRBJ2-7 many
CASSQNQYTEAFF TGTGCCAGCAGTCAGAATCAGTACACTGAAGCTTTCTTT TRBV6-5 NA TRBJ1-1 medium-sized
CASSPGTSGRAEWNEQFF TGTGCCAGCAGCCCTGGGACTAGCGGGAGGGCCGAGTGGAATGAGCAGTTCTTC TRBV28 TRBD2 TRBJ2-1 medium-sized